The entry below gives a single TCR beta chain sequence along with its context. These data originate in a study of control samples from healthy donors and cancer patients. In germline, CDR1 is PRHDT, CDR2 FYEKMQ (reference sequence). Trimming removed 0 bases from V and 0 bases from J, with 10 bases in between. There are 16 residues in the CDR3. Sequenced by immunoSEQ multiplex PCR; TCRdb stores in-frame clones only, minus some. The sample includes approximately 70,000 clones, around 80% of them seen just once. The sequenced sample was blood. V usage is TRBV13 and J usage is TRBJ2-3; D is unresolved. The sequence derives from a man aged 55 to 70 in good health. CDR3 nucleotide sequence: TGTGCCAGCAGCTTAGGCATAGCAGGTAGCACAGATACGCAGTATTTT. Translation: CASSLGIAGSTDTQYF.